This passage covers 29 T cell receptor beta chains from one sample sequenced in a study of blood T cell repertoires in COVID-19. TCRdb keeps only in-frame clones here, not all; method: immunoSEQ multiplex PCR. The sample holds about 140,000 clones, roughly 82% seen once. Material for sequencing was peripheral blood. These TCRs come from a man of 80 years or more with acute or convalescent COVID-19.

The rearrangement links TRBV7-2 to TRBJ1-5, with TRBD1 matching 7 bases. The CDR3 loop spans 16 amino acids. Germline values: CDR1 SGHTA, CDR2 FQGNSA. J gave up 3 bases and V 5 bases, and 10 bases lay outside the gene matches. Written as DNA, the CDR3 is TGTGCCAGCAGCACTTTAGCCGGGACAGCCAATCAGCCCCAGCATTTT. Amino acid sequence: CASSTLAGTANQPQHF. The full variable domain, in which reference TRBV7-2 and TRBJ1-5 provide the parts outside the CDR3, is GAGVSQSPSNKVTEKGKDVELRCDPISGHTALYWYRQSLGQGLEFLIYFQGNSAPDKSGLPSDRFSAERTGGSVSTLTIQRTQQEDSAVYLCASSTLAGTANQPQHFGDGTRLSIL.

The chain carries TRBV19 and TRBJ2-7; no definite D call. Germline CDR1 and CDR2: LNHDA and SQIVND (reference sequence). The CDR3 is made up of 12 amino acids. V lost 2 bases and J 1 base, leaving 3 bases between the germline ends. The CDR3 region has the DNA TGTGCCAGTAGTATATCGTCCTACGAGCAGTACTTC. Translated, it gives CASSISSYEQYF.

The rearrangement uses TRBV24-1 and TRBJ2-3, with D tentatively TRBD2 (6 bases). Per germline, CDR1 KGHDR and CDR2 SFDVKD. V lost 3 bases to trimming and J lost 4 bases, with 10 bases between them. This CDR3 spans 14 amino acids. The CDR3 nucleotides are TGTGCCACCAGTGATGGAGGGGCTGCAGATACGCAGTATTTT. This encodes CATSDGGAADTQYF.

CDR3 region: CASAPPLSETQYF. The CDR3 DNA is TGTGCTAGTGCCCCCCCTCTTTCGGAGACCCAGTACTTC. The genes are TRBV12-5 and TRBJ2-5, with unresolved D. This CDR3 is 13 amino acids long. V was shortened by 7 bases and J by 5 bases, with 14 bases between the two germline ends. The germline V gene has CDR1 LGHNT and CDR2 FRNRAP.

This clone was detected once. The V call is TRBV18, the J call TRBJ1-2; 7 bases line up with TRBD1. Germline V CDR1 and CDR2: KGHSH, LQKENI. Germline trimming cut 4 bases from V and 3 bases from J; bases unmatched to any gene: 8. The CDR3 covers 15 residues. CDR3 residues: CASSQAGQAYYGYTF. The CDR3 DNA is TGTGCCAGCTCACAAGCTGGACAGGCGTACTATGGCTACACCTTC. Complete variable domain (other parts from reference TRBV18 and TRBJ1-2): NAGVMQNPRHLVRRRGQEARLRCSPMKGHSHVYWYRQLPEEGLKFMVYLQKENIIDESGMPKERFSAEFPKEGPSILRIQQVVRGDSAAYFCASSQAGQAYYGYTFGSGTRLTVV.

The chain uses TRBV6-5 and TRBJ2-3; possibly TRBD1 for D (5 bases). Germline V CDR1 and CDR2: MNHEY, SVGAGI. V gave up 5 bases and J gave up 3 bases, with 12 bases separating them. The CDR3 spans 14 residues. The CDR3 is CASSINQGTDTQYF. The CDR3 bases are TGTGCCAGCAGTATAAACCAGGGTACAGATACGCAGTATTTT.

This chain uses TRBV7-8 with TRBJ1-4, with D possibly being TRBD1 (5 bases). The CDR3 loop spans 16 amino acids. The germline V gene has CDR1 SGHVS and CDR2 FQNEAQ. Trimming left V 4 bases short and J 6 bases short, with 18 bases between. In DNA form, the CDR3 reads TGTGCCAGCAGCTCCCCACCAGGGAGGGCGGATGAAAAACTGTTTTTT. Protein sequence: CASSSPPGRADEKLFF.

The CDR3 loop is CATSVTGDAGELFF. CDR3 bases: TGTGCCACCAGTGTGACAGGGGATGCCGGGGAGCTGTTTTTT. This chain links TRBV24-1 with TRBJ2-2; 8 bases fit TRBD1. Germline V lookup: CDR1 KGHDR, CDR2 SFDVKD. With V trimmed by 5 bases and J by 6 bases, 4 bases remained unmatched. This CDR3 contains 14 residues.

This clone was detected many times. This chain links TRBV24-1 with TRBJ2-7, with 11 bases identical to TRBD1. Germline V gene data show CDR1 as KGHDR and CDR2 as SFDVKD. This CDR3 contains 15 residues. The V segment lost 3 bases and the J segment 2 bases; nucleotides outside the gene matches: 2. The CDR3 spells CATSDPGQGAYEQYF. As DNA, the CDR3 is TGTGCCACCAGTGATCCGGGACAGGGGGCCTACGAGCAGTACTTC.

This chain uses TRBV7-2 with TRBJ1-1; TRBD1 is a possible D gene (5 bases). Per germline, CDR1 SGHTA and CDR2 FQGNSA. V was cut by 1 base and J by 8 bases, with 26 bases left in between. The CDR3 is made up of 18 amino acids. The CDR3 loop is CASSLDLAAGGTASEAFF. For the CDR3, the DNA is TGTGCCAGCAGCTTAGACCTAGCCGCCGGGGGGACCGCCTCGGAAGCTTTCTTT.

The rearrangement links TRBV7-9 to TRBJ2-5; a weak D match, TRBD1 (5 bases). V was trimmed by 2 bases and J by 4 bases, leaving 11 bases between them. The germline gives CDR1 SEHNR, CDR2 FQNEAQ (reference sequence). This CDR3 region has 14 residues. CDR3 protein: CASSLRQGGETQYF. CDR3 sequence (DNA): TGTGCCAGCAGCTTAAGGCAGGGCGGAGAGACCCAGTACTTC. Drawing the rest from reference TRBV7-9 and TRBJ2-5, the complete variable domain is DTGVSQNPRHKITKRGQNVTFRCDPISEHNRLYWYRQTLGQGPEFLTYFQNEAQLEKSRLLSDRFSAERPKGSFSTLEIQRTEQGDSAMYLCASSLRQGGETQYFGPGTRLLVL.

V is TRBV28 and J is TRBJ1-2; TRBD1 agrees at 10 bases. Germline V CDR1 and CDR2: MDHEN, SYDVKM. The V gene end was trimmed by 5 bases and the J gene end by 2 bases; junction bases not matched to a gene: 8. This CDR3 has 16 residues. CDR3 coding DNA: TGTGCCAGCAGTCGCTCCGAGGGACAGGGGAACTATGGCTACACCTTC. Translation: CASSRSEGQGNYGYTF.

The V gene is TRBV28, the J gene TRBJ2-5; 7 bases map to TRBD2. The V and J ends lost 3 bases and 2 bases, in that order; junction bases with no gene match: 6. From germline, CDR1 is MDHEN and CDR2 SYDVKM. The CDR3 is 15 amino acids. CDR3 sequence: CASSLSFSGQETQYF. The DNA of the CDR3 is TGTGCCAGCAGTTTGTCATTTAGCGGGCAAGAGACCCAGTACTTC.

This rearrangement joins TRBV27 to TRBJ1-6; weak D call: TRBD1 (6 bases). V shed 5 bases and J shed 6 bases, with 8 bases lying between them. The CDR3 length is 13 residues. Germline V gene sequence: CDR1 MNHEY, CDR2 SMNVEV (reference sequence). This CDR3 reads CASSQQGNSPLHF. CDR3 coding DNA: TGTGCCAGCAGTCAACAGGGTAATTCACCCCTCCACTTT.

The chain carries TRBV6-5 and TRBJ2-7, with TRBD1 as a possible D gene (5 bases). CDR1 is MNHEY and CDR2 is SVGAGI in the germline V gene. The CDR3 length is 14 residues. Between the trimmed V and J ends, which lost 7 bases and 4 bases, there was a span of 17 bases. The CDR3 reads CASNKREGEYEQYF. CDR3 DNA sequence: TGTGCCAGCAACAAAAGGGAAGGGGAATACGAGCAGTACTTC.

V gene TRBV3-1 (or the pseudogene TRBV3-2) combines with J gene TRBJ2-7; tentatively, D is TRBD2 (6 bases). Germline CDR1 is LGHDT and CDR2 is YNNKEL (reference sequence). Trimming took off 1 base at V and 3 bases at J, with 10 bases between the two ends. The CDR3 covers 14 residues. The CDR3 loop is CASSQGTKDYEQYF. CDR3 nucleotide sequence: TGTGCCAGCAGCCAAGGGACTAAAGACTACGAGCAGTACTTC.

This chain joins TRBV5-4 and TRBJ1-1, with TRBD1 identical over 9 bases. CDR3 length: 15 residues. Germline-derived CDR1 and CDR2 are SGHNT and YYREEE (reference sequence). With 6 bases clipped from V and 4 bases from J, the junction kept 10 bases outside the gene matches. Written as DNA, the CDR3 is TGTGCCAGCACCCGCGGCGTGACAGGGGGCACTGAAGCTTTCTTT. Amino acids: CASTRGVTGGTEAFF.

The chain recombines TRBV11-3 with TRBJ1-1; TRBD1 matches 9 bases. CDR1 is SGHNT and CDR2 is YENEEA in the germline V gene. This CDR3 has 20 amino acids. J lost 2 bases, V lost 5 bases, and 21 bases had no gene match. In DNA, the CDR3 is TGTGCCAGCAGCCAAGCTGGGACAGGGTCCTCACCAAACCCCAACACTGAAGCTTTCTTT. It encodes CASSQAGTGSSPNPNTEAFF.

The rearrangement uses TRBV19 and TRBJ2-1; D not certain. Trimming pared 4 bases from V and 0 bases from J, leaving 7 bases between. The CDR3 has 14 amino acids. Germline V CDR1 and CDR2: LNHDA, SQIVND (reference sequence). The CDR3 loop is CASSTLNSYNEQFF. DNA of the CDR3: TGTGCCAGTAGTACCCTAAACTCCTACAATGAGCAGTTCTTC.

In its sample, this clone was seen a few times. The rearrangement links TRBV19 to TRBJ1-2; no reliable D call. This CDR3 region has 15 residues. Germline loops: CDR1 LNHDA, CDR2 SQIVND (reference sequence). Trimming left V 2 bases short and J 2 bases short, with 12 bases between. CDR3 protein: CASSIWPRKNYGYTF. Written as DNA, the CDR3 is TGTGCCAGTAGTATATGGCCCAGAAAGAACTATGGCTACACCTTC.

The V call is TRBV2, the J call TRBJ2-7, with D possibly TRBD1 on 6 matching bases. Germline CDR1 is SNHLY and CDR2 is FYNNEI. V lost 4 bases and J 2 bases, leaving 15 bases between the germline ends. This CDR3 has 15 residues. The CDR3 sequence: CASSGGRGVTYEQYF. Written as DNA, the CDR3 is TGTGCCAGCAGTGGGGGGCGAGGGGTCACCTACGAGCAGTACTTC.

This clone has just a few counts. The genes are TRBV25-1 and TRBJ2-5; TRBD1 aligns across 9 bases. The CDR3 runs 13 residues. From germline, CDR1 is MGHDK and CDR2 SYGVNS. V lost 4 bases, J lost 5 bases, and 2 bases stayed unmatched. This CDR3 reads CASSAGTGETQYF. CDR3 DNA sequence: TGTGCCAGCAGTGCAGGGACAGGGGAGACCCAGTACTTC. Full variable domain (remainder filled in from reference TRBV25-1 and TRBJ2-5): EADIYQTPRYLVIGTGKKITLECSQTMGHDKMYWYQQDPGMELHLIHYSYGVNSTEKGDLSSESTVSRIRTEHFPLTLESARPSHTSQYLCASSAGTGETQYFGPGTRLLVL.

The chain joins TRBV7-2 to TRBJ2-3, with D uncertain. The V gene lost 5 bases and the J gene lost 2 bases, with 11 bases spanning the gap. The CDR3 consists of 14 residues. CDR1 is SGHTA, CDR2 FQGNSA, per germline. This CDR3 reads CASSPRGDTDTQYF. CDR3 nucleotide sequence: TGTGCCAGCAGCCCGAGAGGCGACACAGATACGCAGTATTTT.

This clone has just a few counts. The chain employs TRBV10-3 and TRBJ1-5; D is unclear. The CDR3 length is 14 residues. Germline CDR1 and CDR2: ENHRY and SYGVKD. Deletions cut 0 bases from V and 7 bases from J, with 10 bases between. The CDR3 DNA sequence: TGTGCCATCAGTGAGTCCTCCCGAGGACAGCCCCAGCATTTT. Protein sequence: CAISESSRGQPQHF.

This chain uses TRBV10-1 with TRBJ1-5; tentative D call: TRBD1 (5 bases). Looked up from germline, CDR1 is WNHNN and CDR2 is SYGVQD (reference sequence). The CDR3 totals 16 residues. V dropped 6 bases and J dropped 2 bases, with 17 bases sitting between them. The CDR3 DNA reads TGCGCCAGCAGCCCTGAATGTGGGGCTGGCAATCAGCCCCAGCATTTT. It encodes CASSPECGAGNQPQHF.

The chain combines TRBV5-1 with TRBJ2-1, with 10 bases matching TRBD2. Germline lookup yields CDR1 SGHRS and CDR2 YFSETQ. CDR3 size: 15 residues. The ends lost 0 bases at V and 7 bases at J; junction bases unmatched: 4. CDR3 DNA sequence: TGCGCCAGCAGCTTGGAGCGGGGGGGCCAAAATGAGCAGTTCTTC. Its protein is CASSLERGGQNEQFF.

The V and J genes are TRBV5-6 and TRBJ2-7; D is uncertain. The V end was cut by 1 base, the J end by 3 bases, with 14 bases between. Germline-derived CDR1 and CDR2 are SGHDT and YYEEEE. There are 15 residues in the CDR3. The CDR3 DNA sequence: TGTGCCAGCAGCTTGTCTCGAGGTCTGGGCTACGAGCAGTACTTC. This codes for CASSLSRGLGYEQYF.

This clone showed up just a few times. This chain connects TRBV5-4 to TRBJ2-1; possibly TRBD1 for D (6 bases). V was pared by 7 bases and J by 6 bases, with 14 bases between. The CDR3 totals 13 residues. Per germline, CDR1 SGHNT and CDR2 YYREEE (reference sequence). The CDR3 sequence: CASAGAFGNEQFF. In DNA, the CDR3 is TGTGCCAGCGCAGGGGCGTTCGGCAATGAGCAGTTCTTC.

This sequence joins TRBV19 and TRBJ1-5; D is possibly TRBD1 (6 bases). Germline V gives CDR1 LNHDA, CDR2 SQIVND (reference sequence). V was trimmed by 4 bases and J by 5 bases, leaving 9 bases between them. The length of the CDR3 is 13 residues. The DNA of the CDR3 is TGTGCCAGTAGTACCCACAGGGATCAGCCCCAGCATTTT. It yields the protein CASSTHRDQPQHF. Looking up the rest from reference TRBV19 and TRBJ1-5 gives the full variable domain: DGGITQSPKYLFRKEGQNVTLSCEQNLNHDAMYWYRQDPGQGLRLIYYSQIVNDFQKGDIAEGYSVSREKKESFPLTVTSAQKNPTAFYLCASSTHRDQPQHFGDGTRLSIL.